The rows below give T cell receptor beta chains drawn from one sample of a study of CD8 T cells in ankylosing spondylitis. Using its own MiXCR run on the 5' RACE reads, TCRdb lists one record per CDR3 protein. Of a few hundred thousand distinct CDR3 sequences in the sample, 20% to 25% were seen once. Sequenced material: blood, either unsorted or a sorted T cell fraction (not recorded which). The receptors originated from a male donor with ankylosing spondylitis. The CDR3 runs from the conserved cysteine through the conserved F or W. The order of the fields is clone size, V gene, D gene, J gene, CDR3 protein, CDR3 DNA. The D gene is left open where the match is weak. Size tells how often a clone was seen (once, few, many) or the class of an expanded clone, and some rows leave it out.

size: NA; V: TRBV5-6; D: NA; J: TRBJ1-3; CDR3: CASSWDRTGNTIYF; DNA: TGTGCCAGCAGCTGGGACCGGACTGGAAACACCATATATTTT
size: once; V: TRBV6-1; D: NA; J: TRBJ1-1; CDR3: CASSTNPGQNLNTEAFF; DNA: TGTGCCAGCAGTACCAATCCCGGACAGAACCTTAACACTGAAGCTTTCTTT
size: few; V: TRBV28; D: NA; J: TRBJ1-1; CDR3: CASRGPGQNTEAFF; DNA: TGTGCCAGCAGGGGCCCCGGACAGAACACTGAAGCTTTCTTT
size: few; V: TRBV18; D: NA; J: TRBJ1-5; CDR3: CASSPSWAVLEPQHF; DNA: TGTGCCAGCTCACCATCATGGGCCGTTCTGGAGCCCCAGCATTTT
size: NA; V: TRBV24-1; D: NA; J: TRBJ2-1; CDR3: CATSRSKGINYNEQFF; DNA: TGTGCCACCAGCCGATCAAAGGGAATAAACTACAATGAGCAGTTCTTC
size: many; V: TRBV20-1; D: TRBD2; J: TRBJ2-1; CDR3: CSAPPPAGTRNEQFF; DNA: TGCAGTGCTCCCCCCCCAGCGGGAACGCGCAATGAGCAGTTCTTC
size: few; V: TRBV7-2; D: NA; J: TRBJ2-7; CDR3: CASSSWYGRRTSEQYF; DNA: TGTGCCAGCAGCTCGTGGTATGGTCGGAGGACAAGCGAGCAGTACTTC
size: NA; V: TRBV5-1; D: TRBD1; J: TRBJ1-2; CDR3: CASDPGQGLGGYTF; DNA: TGCGCCAGCGACCCGGGACAGGGGCTTGGCGGCTACACCTTC
size: NA; V: TRBV19; D: NA; J: TRBJ2-3; CDR3: CASRTGTGADTQYF; DNA: TGTGCCAGCCGGACCGGGACTGGGGCAGATACGCAGTATTTT
size: NA; V: TRBV20-1; D: TRBD1; J: TRBJ1-5; CDR3: CSASYRGRPAERPQHF; DNA: TGCAGTGCTAGTTACAGGGGGAGACCCGCGGAACGGCCCCAGCATTTT